The 2 T cell receptor beta chains given below trace back to one sample, sequenced in a study of blood T cell repertoires in COVID-19. Method: immunoSEQ multiplex PCR; TCRdb's copy keeps in-frame clones and lacks some. The sample has around 19,000 clones, about four fifths seen once. The source material was peripheral blood. All receptors derive from a man in his forties or fifties with active or convalescent COVID-19.

This clone was found once. The rearrangement links TRBV27 to TRBJ1-2, with 10 bases aligning to TRBD1. The CDR3 has 19 residues. Germline-derived CDR1 and CDR2 are MNHEY and SMNVEV (reference sequence). Losses at the gene ends were 5 bases for V and 4 bases for J; bases not matched to a gene: 19. CDR3: CASSRKYTWTGGSIYGYTF. The CDR3 DNA follows: TGTGCCAGCAGTCGGAAATATACTTGGACAGGGGGATCCATCTATGGCTACACCTTC.

The table lists this clone with a count of one. The rearrangement uses TRBV4-1 and TRBJ2-7; 11 nucleotides line up with TRBD1. The CDR3 loop spans 15 amino acids. Unmatched junction bases numbered 6, after V lost 4 bases and J lost 4 bases. Germline V gives CDR1 MGHRA, CDR2 YSYEKL. This CDR3 reads CASSLRDRGRYEQYF. The CDR3 nucleotides read TGCGCCAGCAGCCTCCGGGACAGGGGGAGGTACGAGCAGTACTTC.